Listed below are T cell receptor beta chains from one sample, sequenced in a study of blood T cell repertoires in COVID-19. The method was immunoSEQ multiplex PCR; TCRdb's version includes in-frame clones alone and lacks a portion of them. In the table there are fewer than 350,000 clones, around 90% of which are singletons. Material for sequencing was peripheral blood. These receptor sequences come from a man aged 25 to 40 with COVID-19, enrolled during active disease. CDR3s include the opening cysteine and the closing phenylalanine or tryptophan. The order of the fields is J gene, D gene, V gene, clone size, CDR3 protein, CDR3 DNA. The D gene is left open where the match is weak. Only part of the rows carry a size: once, few, many, or a class if the clone is expanded.

>TRBJ1-1|TRBD1|TRBV7-9|.
CASSSTGEMKNTEAFF
TGTGCCAGCAGCTCGACAGGGGAGATGAAGAACACTGAAGCTTTCTTT
>TRBJ2-3|TRBD2|TRBV24-1|few
CATSVAGGRDTQYF
TGTGCCACCAGTGTCGCGGGGGGCCGGGATACGCAGTATTTT
>TRBJ2-7|TRBD1|TRBV10-1|.
CASSEGTGGTSEQYF
TGCGCCAGCAGTGAGGGGACAGGGGGGACGTCCGAGCAGTACTTC
>TRBJ1-2|.|TRBV19|.
CASSIEGHESYGYTF
TGTGCCAGTAGTATCGAGGGTCATGAATCCTATGGCTACACCTTC
>TRBJ2-1|.|TRBV18|.
CASSPPDLRDEQFF
TGTGCCAGCTCACCCCCTGACTTGAGGGATGAGCAGTTCTTC
>TRBJ2-7|TRBD1|TRBV30|.
CAWSVGTGAYEQYF
TGTGCCTGGAGTGTAGGGACAGGGGCCTACGAGCAGTACTTC
>TRBJ1-2|.|TRBV9|.
CASTWTATNYGYTF
TGTGCCAGCACGTGGACAGCCACTAACTATGGCTACACCTTC
>TRBJ2-7|.|TRBV9|.
CASSVQGSSYEQYF
TGTGCCAGCAGCGTACAGGGAAGCTCCTACGAGCAGTACTTC
>TRBJ1-5|.|TRBV6-2/TRBV6-3|.
CASSFQANQPQHF
TGTGCCAGCAGTTTTCAGGCCAATCAGCCCCAGCATTTT
>TRBJ2-5|TRBD1|TRBV25-1|once
CASSSLGQGQETQYF
TGTGCCAGCAGTTCCCTCGGACAGGGACAAGAGACCCAGTACTTC
>TRBJ2-3|TRBD2|TRBV3-1/TRBV3-2|.
CASSPRLAADTQYF
TGTGCCAGCAGCCCAAGACTAGCCGCAGATACGCAGTATTTT
>TRBJ1-4|TRBD1|TRBV29-1|.
CSAKDRASNEKLFF
TGCAGCGCTAAAGACAGGGCTTCTAATGAAAAACTGTTTTTT
>TRBJ2-7|.|TRBV16|.
CASSQSLSYEQYF
TGTGCCAGCAGCCAATCTCTCAGCTACGAGCAGTACTTC
>TRBJ1-3|TRBD1|TRBV6-5|.
CASSYQGELSGNTIYF
TGTGCCAGCAGTTATCAGGGGGAGCTCTCTGGAAACACCATATATTTT
>TRBJ1-6|.|TRBV7-9|once
CASSLGLTLGNSPLHF
TGTGCCAGCAGCTTAGGATTGACACTCGGAAATTCACCCCTCCACTTT
>TRBJ2-5|TRBD2|TRBV4-1|.
CASSQSFTGGAHF
TGCGCCAGCAGCCAATCATTCACGGGGGGGGCCCACTTC
>TRBJ2-7|TRBD1|TRBV3-1/TRBV3-2|once
CASSPPGTGRYEQYF
TGTGCCAGCAGCCCTCCCGGGACAGGGAGGTACGAGCAGTACTTC
>TRBJ1-3|.|TRBV6-5|.
CASVQYSGNTIYF
TGTGCCAGCGTGCAGTACTCTGGAAACACCATATATTTT
>TRBJ2-5|.|TRBV6-5|.
CASSFDFDRQETQYF
TGTGCCAGCAGTTTCGACTTCGACAGACAAGAGACCCAGTACTTC
>TRBJ1-1|.|TRBV18|.
CASSPRLTGGTEAFF
TGTGCCAGCTCACCACGCTTGACGGGAGGCACTGAAGCTTTCTTT
>TRBJ2-7|TRBD2|TRBV6-6|few
CASSDRLAGGDEQYF
TGTGCCAGCAGTGATCGACTAGCGGGGGGTGACGAGCAGTACTTC
>TRBJ1-5|.|TRBV21-1|.
CASSKTGPGQKSVQPQHF
TGTGCCAGCAGCAAAACAGGACCGGGACAGAAAAGCGTTCAGCCCCAGCATTTT